The entry below gives a single TCR beta chain sequence along with its context. The clone's antigen remains unknown. Nothing much larger sits one base from this clone, and base qualities are not available. The sample belongs to a study of breast tumors, draining lymph nodes, adjacent tissues (dated by TCRdb to 2015 to 2016). Turning to the overall study: TCR beta repertoires were compared across tumor, adjacent nontumor tissue and axillary lymph nodes obtained from breast cancer patients. In human breast cancer, the study set out to evaluate how tumor, surrounding tissue and draining lymph node repertoires relate to one another and whether T cells may move between these sites.

Lymph node samples were obtained from the axillary draining lymph nodes of breast cancer patients. V is cut back by 2 bases and J by 3 bases, with 2 bases in the junction unmatched. The CDR3 runs 15 amino acids, cysteine and phenylalanine included. Solely the CDR3 DNA is kept, with 45 bases framed from the first base. Reading the germline V gene (reference sequence) gives CDR1 MNHEY and CDR2 SMNVEV. The sample was run on an Illumina HiSeq 2000. Multiplex PCR amplification was used to build the TCR beta chain libraries. The amplified TCR beta chain products were analyzed by high-throughput sequencing. Using fastp at Q25 and MiXCR, TCRdb reprocessed the public reads and kept productive beta chains. Identical CDR3 protein sequences are pooled into one entry, listed with their most common genes and DNA. The sample table lists roughly 130,000 distinct CDR3 sequences, over 25% of them with a count of one. The top ten clonotypes cover less than 2.5% of the sample.

Broader findings and caveats from the paper: Tumor T-cell repertoires showed less diversity than lymph node repertoires and more diversity than nontumor tissue repertoires, and tumor T-cell repertoires showed preferential V and J gene usage. The data were considered consistent with the idea that most tumor T cells come from the lymph node and then expand in tumor tissue. The similarity between tumor and nontumor tissue repertoires was significantly greater in luminal-like breast cancer than in basal-like breast cancer. The conclusion that tumor T cells originate in lymph nodes was framed as consistent with a hypothesis rather than directly demonstrated.

Material: axillary lymph node tissue. The chain couples TRBV27 to TRBJ2-3, and TRBD2 aligns with 10 junction nucleotides. This sequence was found in a female donor with breast cancer. Some clones in this sample may be carry-over from other donors' samples. The DNA sequence follows: TGTGCCAGCAGTTTAAGCGGGGGGGCAACAGATACGCAGTATTTT. It translates to CASSLSGGATDTQYF.